What follows is one T cell receptor (beta chain) and its context. This specimen comes from a study of blood T cell repertoires in COVID-19. Turning to the study itself: Donors in the United States, Italy and Spain gave samples during acute or convalescent COVID-19. The cDNA or gDNA used as material had been derived from T cells, B-cell-depleted T cells, or PBMCs.

How the authors handled the data: Amplification from reference gene primers served as the basis for estimated nucleated cell counts. The repertoire was sequenced with immunoSEQ multiplex PCR; TCRdb's copy has only in-frame clones and lacks some. D and trimming come from the DNA, and the V and J calls and clone size come from that table. The table shows 65,000 to 70,000 clones, with roughly 86% occurring only once. This clonotype originated in a man aged 40-49 years with COVID-19, enrolled during active disease. Sample: peripheral blood.

Here the CDR3 reads CASSRQGIHTEAFF. As DNA, the CDR3 is TGTGCCAGCAGTAGACAGGGGATACACACTGAAGCTTTCTTT. V and J are TRBV27 and TRBJ1-1; 8 nucleotides line up with TRBD1. V was clipped by 5 bases and J by 3 bases; unmatched bases: 5. The CDR3 has 14 residues. CDR1 is MNHEY, CDR2 SMNVEV, per germline (reference sequence).